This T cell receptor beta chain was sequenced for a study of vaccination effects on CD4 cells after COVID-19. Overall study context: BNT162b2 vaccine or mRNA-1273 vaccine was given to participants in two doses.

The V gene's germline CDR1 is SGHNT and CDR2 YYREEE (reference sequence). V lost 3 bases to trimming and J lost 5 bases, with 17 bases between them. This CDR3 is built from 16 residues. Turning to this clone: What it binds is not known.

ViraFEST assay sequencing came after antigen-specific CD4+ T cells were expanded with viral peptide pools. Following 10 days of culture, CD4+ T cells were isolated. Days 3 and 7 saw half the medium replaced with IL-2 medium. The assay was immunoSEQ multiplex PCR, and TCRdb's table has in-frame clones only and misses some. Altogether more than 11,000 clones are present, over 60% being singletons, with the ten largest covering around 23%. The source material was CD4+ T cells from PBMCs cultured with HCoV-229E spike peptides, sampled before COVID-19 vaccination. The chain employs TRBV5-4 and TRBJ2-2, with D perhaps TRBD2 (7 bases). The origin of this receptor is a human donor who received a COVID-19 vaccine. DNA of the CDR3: TGTGCCAGCAGCTCTTCTAGCGGAGGGGGGACCGGGGAGCTGTTTTTT. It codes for CASSSSSGGGTGELFF.